This entry describes one TCR beta chain. What antigen it recognizes has not been identified. Per-base quality was not reported, and no clone a single base away is much larger than it. This entry comes from a study of a mutant IDH1 vaccine in newly diagnosed glioma (dated by TCRdb to the early 2020s). Turning to the overall study: Vaccination started 4-6 weeks after radiotherapy alone, or was given together with temozolomide cycles in the groups whose treatment included chemotherapy. Of the approximately 35 treated patients, approximately 62% were male and about 40% were female, and the mean age was approximately 40 years. Before enrollment, most patients had been given radiochemotherapy with temozolomide as standard therapy, while the rest had received either radiotherapy alone or temozolomide alone. The week-35 safety follow-up was designated visit V12, and the week-47 end of study was designated visit V13. Peripheral blood samples were drawn at six visits, namely V03 (baseline), V05, V07, V10, V12 and V13. Longitudinal TCRB deep sequencing was performed for 20 to 30 treated patients wherever samples were available for exploratory analyses.

Library method: the immunoSEQ multiplex PCR assay. Following the manufacturer's protocol, the hsTCRB Kit was used to amplify rearranged TCR beta chain sequences. TCRB libraries were sequenced on an Illumina MiSeq. As for how the authors treated the data: The kit vendor's proprietary platform handled demultiplexing, trimming and gene mapping. The table was pulled from immuneACCESS by TCRdb, which kept in-frame rearrangements only. Such tables lose some clones; where checked, under half of the loss comes from unresolved V genes, and the rest has no known cause. V and J calls and clone size are those listed in that table; D and trimming were worked out from the DNA. In all, the sample holds approximately 50,000 clones, and about nine tenths of those were seen once. Over 1.5% of the sample is taken by the ten largest. Broad study findings and their caveats: The authors stated that sample limitations prevented analyses of patient blood samples from being reproduced. Availability determined which PBMC samples were chosen for TCRB deep sequencing. Pseudoprogression appeared unrelated to alterations in the top peripheral T cell clonotypes detected by TCRB sequencing. Across multiple MHC alleles, vaccine-induced immune responses were seen in around 93% of patients.

The germline V gene (reference sequence) gives CDR1 as SGHNT and CDR2 as YYREEE. Counted from cysteine to phenylalanine, this CDR3 has 14 amino acids. The read is trimmed to its CDR3 DNA, 42 bases read in frame from base 1. The junction shows trimming of 4 bases on V and 2 bases on J, plus 10 bases between the germline ends. The sample's time point label, decoded: week 35, safety follow-up. Each vaccine dose was 300 ug of a 20-mer mutant IDH1 peptide in Montanide, given subcutaneously with topical imiquimod. Patients received eight vaccinations in weeks 1, 3, 5, 7, 11, 15, 19 and 23, corresponding to visits V03 through V10. All donors had newly diagnosed IDH1-mutant astrocytomas of WHO grade 3 or 4 that showed loss of nuclear ATRX. The samples were drawn from NOA16, a multicentre, single-arm, open-label phase I trial in Germany that tested a mutant IDH1 peptide vaccine in humans for the first time. The DNeasy Blood and Tissue Kit was used to extract genomic DNA from EDTA blood for TCRB sequencing.

Recombination joined TRBV5-4 with TRBJ2-1; the D gene identity is not certain. The source material was PBMCs, sampled from a glioma patient whose treatment included an IDH1 peptide vaccine. The receptor's source is a man aged 40-49 years with glioma. The CDR3 protein: CASSPTNPYNEQFF. The nucleotide sequence reads TGTGCCAGCAGCCCCACAAATCCCTACAATGAGCAGTTCTTC.